This T cell receptor beta chain was captured in a study of spatial heterogeneity in lung cancer. This clonotype occurred many times. The CDR3 is made up of 18 amino acids. V lost 2 bases, J lost 0 bases, and 9 bases stayed unmatched. Germline assignment: CDR1 LGHNT and CDR2 FRNRAP. Time point noted: sample taken at primary tumor resection. TCRdb re-called the 5' RACE reads with MiXCR, one entry per CDR3 protein. The sample shows about 23,000 distinct CDR3 sequences, under 4% of them seen only once. This clonotype was sampled from a female donor with early-stage non-small cell lung cancer. The genes are TRBV12-5 and TRBJ2-4, with 8 nucleotides matching TRBD2. This material consisted of PBMCs, taken at surgery. CDR3 protein: CASGLPPGGALAKNIQYF. The DNA for the CDR3 is TGTGCTAGTGGTTTGCCCCCCGGGGGGGCTCTAGCCAAAAACATTCAGTACTTC.